These T cell receptor beta chains were read from a single sample in a study of cytomegalovirus exposure and HLA in healthy donors. Produced via immunoSEQ multiplex PCR; TCRdb's table is partial and in-frame only. This table holds around 130,000 clones, 80% to 90% found once. Sequences were obtained from PBMCs. All receptors come from a male donor in good health and CMV-seropositive. The CDR3 runs from the conserved cysteine through the conserved F or W. Size is stated for part of the rows, as once, few or many counts, or as a class when the clone is expanded.

clone size,J gene,V gene,CDR3 protein
-,TRBJ2-1,TRBV9,CASSVVGTSGSSYNEQFF
-,TRBJ2-5,TRBV15,CATSTGTEQYF
-,TRBJ2-7,TRBV7-2,CASSRTGYPYEQYF
-,TRBJ2-7,TRBV28,CASSPTSLYEQYF
-,TRBJ2-7,TRBV6-5,CASGVTGKVYEQYF
-,TRBJ2-1,TRBV11-2,CASSLDRGPTQFF
few,TRBJ2-1,TRBV7-9,CASSPRGSGYNEQFF
-,TRBJ2-7,TRBV5-4,CASSSGTYEQYF
-,TRBJ1-1,TRBV5-1,CASRQETEAFF
-,TRBJ1-5,TRBV27,CASSLSGAVEPQHF